This T cell receptor (beta chain) was found in a study of technical replicates of blood from a few donors. J lost 6 bases, V lost 5 bases, and 3 bases had no gene match. Germline CDR1 SGHNT, CDR2 YENEEA. CDR3 size: 15 residues. Clones were sequenced by immunoSEQ multiplex PCR, and TCRdb holds only the in-frame ones, with some missing. This table holds 59,000 or so clones, approximately 92% found once. This chain joins TRBV11-3 and TRBJ2-3; 15 nucleotides align to TRBD2. The sample taken for sequencing was PBMCs. This TCR was recovered from a human donor in good health. Some clones in this sample may be carry-over from other donors' samples. CDR3 amino acids: CASSRGLAGGDTQYF. The CDR3 DNA is TGTGCCAGCAGCCGGGGACTAGCGGGAGGCGATACGCAGTATTTT.